These T cell receptor beta chains were read from a single sample in a study of PD-L1 blockade in urothelial cancer. Some clones are missing from TCRdb's copy, which holds only in-frame ones; the method was immunoSEQ multiplex PCR. The profile covers 40,000 to 55,000 clones, with around 88% appearing a single time and more than 9% taken by the ten largest. Sequencing used PBMCs, obtained around atezolizumab (anti-PD-L1) treatment. The source of these receptors is a man in his 60s with urothelial cancer. The CDR3 runs from the conserved cysteine through the conserved F or W. D genes are given only for firm matches. Size values are once, few and many counts, or a class for expanded clones, and some rows have none.

v_call	j_call	d_call	clone_size	cdr3_aa	cdr3_nt
TRBV6-1	TRBJ1-5	NA	few	CASSESRWVSNQPQHF	TGTGCCAGCAGTGAATCTAGATGGGTTAGCAATCAGCCCCAGCATTTT
TRBV7-2	TRBJ1-5	NA	NA	CASSLVVGDSNQPQHF	TGTGCCAGCAGCTTAGTAGTTGGAGATAGCAATCAGCCCCAGCATTTT
TRBV10-2	TRBJ2-5	TRBD2	NA	CASSISGAQETQYF	TGCGCCAGCAGTATTAGCGGGGCTCAAGAGACCCAGTACTTC
TRBV4-3	TRBJ1-2	TRBD1	NA	CASSQDPRDSEGYTF	TGCGCCAGCAGCCAAGATCCACGGGACAGTGAGGGCTACACCTTC
TRBV28	TRBJ2-7	NA	NA	CASSPRAGSYEQYF	TGTGCCAGCAGTCCCCGGGCCGGGAGCTACGAGCAGTACTTC
TRBV11-2	TRBJ2-1	TRBD1	NA	CASSPQGQAYYNEQFF	TGTGCCAGCAGCCCGCAGGGACAGGCCTACTACAATGAGCAGTTCTTC
TRBV7-2	TRBJ2-1	TRBD2	NA	CASSSGLRNEQFF	TGTGCCAGCAGTTCGGGACTACGCAATGAGCAGTTCTTC
TRBV7-9	TRBJ1-6	TRBD1	NA	CASSSGQPLPLHF	TGTGCCAGCAGCTCGGGACAGCCCTTACCCCTCCACTTT
TRBV5-4	TRBJ2-5	TRBD1	NA	CASRQGAGETQYF	TGTGCCAGCAGACAGGGGGCGGGTGAGACCCAGTACTTC
TRBV7-3	TRBJ1-1	NA	NA	CASSLNGALNTEAFF	TGTGCCAGCAGCTTAAATGGGGCACTGAACACTGAAGCTTTCTTT
TRBV4-2	TRBJ1-1	NA	NA	CASSQTRGGVNTEAFF	TGTGCCAGCAGCCAAACACGGGGGGGGGTGAACACTGAAGCTTTCTTT
TRBV14	TRBJ1-2	NA	NA	CASSQVGLSYGYTF	TGTGCCAGCAGCCAAGTAGGACTGAGCTATGGCTACACCTTC
TRBV19	TRBJ2-3	NA	NA	CASSTSGSPLGGTDTQYF	TGTGCCAGTAGTACCAGTGGGTCGCCACTCGGGGGCACAGATACGCAGTATTTT
TRBV14	TRBJ2-2	NA	NA	CASSQLTAGELFF	TGTGCCAGCAGCCAGTTAACGGCCGGGGAGCTGTTTTTT
TRBV6-1	TRBJ2-3	TRBD1	NA	CASTTGLTDTQYF	TGTGCCAGTACGACAGGGCTCACAGATACGCAGTATTTT
TRBV6-1	TRBJ2-7	NA	NA	CASSLTGNEQYF	TGTGCCAGCAGCCTGACAGGAAACGAGCAGTACTTC
TRBV6-1	TRBJ1-2	TRBD1	NA	CASSRTGSDYGYTF	TGTGCCAGCAGCAGGACAGGATCGGACTATGGCTACACCTTC
TRBV7-8	TRBJ1-2	NA	NA	CASSLVLNRNREGYTF	TGTGCCAGCAGCTTAGTACTAAACCGGAACAGGGAAGGCTACACCTTC
TRBV4-2	TRBJ2-5	NA	once	CASSQVGGQETQYF	TGTGCCAGCAGCCAAGTAGGGGGTCAAGAGACCCAGTACTTC
TRBV19	TRBJ1-3	TRBD1	few	CASSIRQGPSGNTIYF	TGTGCCAGTAGTATCCGACAGGGGCCCTCTGGAAACACCATATATTTT
TRBV6-1	TRBJ2-5	NA	NA	CASGGARGQETQYF	TGTGCCAGCGGCGGGGCGAGGGGGCAGGAGACCCAGTACTTC
TRBV5-4	TRBJ2-6	NA	NA	CASSLVRGGLSGANVLTF	TGTGCCAGCAGCTTGGTGAGGGGGGGCCTTTCTGGGGCCAACGTCCTGACTTTC
TRBV6-1	TRBJ2-2	NA	once	CASSGYRENTGELFF	TGTGCCAGCAGTGGGTACAGGGAAAACACCGGGGAGCTGTTTTTT
TRBV7-3	TRBJ2-1	TRBD2	NA	CASSASGTNEQFF	TGTGCCAGCAGCGCTAGCGGAACAAATGAGCAGTTCTTC